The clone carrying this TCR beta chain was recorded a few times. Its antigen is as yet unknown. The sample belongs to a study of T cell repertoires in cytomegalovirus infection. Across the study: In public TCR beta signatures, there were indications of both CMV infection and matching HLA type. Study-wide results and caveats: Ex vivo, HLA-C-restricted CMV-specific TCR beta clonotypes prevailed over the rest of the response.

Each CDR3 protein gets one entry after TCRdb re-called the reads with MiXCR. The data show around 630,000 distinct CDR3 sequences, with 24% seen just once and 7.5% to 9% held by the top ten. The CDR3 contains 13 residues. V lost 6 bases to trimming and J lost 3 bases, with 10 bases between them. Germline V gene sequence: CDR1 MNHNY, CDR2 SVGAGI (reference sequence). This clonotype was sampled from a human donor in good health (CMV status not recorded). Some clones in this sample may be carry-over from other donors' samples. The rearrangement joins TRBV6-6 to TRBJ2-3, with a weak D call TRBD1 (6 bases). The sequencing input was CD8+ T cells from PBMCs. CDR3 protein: CASRARGTDTQYF. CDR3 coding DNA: TGTGCCAGCAGGGCCAGGGGTACAGATACGCAGTATTTT.